This TCR beta chain derives from a study of neurological immune-mediated disorders (dated by TCRdb to about 2019). The study in broad terms: Among the approximately 35 multiple sclerosis patients, relapsing-remitting MS accounted for around 30 and secondary progressive MS accounted for 3. The study compared peripheral blood TCR-beta repertoires of HTLV-I-associated myelopathy (HAM/TSP) patients, multiple sclerosis patients and healthy controls using UMI-based sequencing. Alongside PBMC samples, the set of 80 to 130 TCR-beta libraries contained longitudinal samples, technical triplicates, and paired CD4+ and CD8+ T-cell subsets that had been sorted. The cohort included 60 to 75 subjects: about 15 with HAM/TSP, around 34 with multiple sclerosis, and around 20 healthy controls. Here is what the overall study found, with its caveats: In a phylogenetic analysis, the repertoires of 18 out of 34 MS patients fell into a single cluster of related CDR3 sequences, pointing to a possible signature at the repertoire level. No identical CDR3 amino acid sequences were found to be shared among expanded clones across subjects, suggesting that TCR-beta repertoires were private in all groups. TCR clonal expansion was highest in HAM/TSP patients and lowest in MS patients, with MS patients falling below even healthy controls. The MS cluster was not associated with any clinical or MRI features, and the authors stated that larger cohorts are needed.

Unsorted PBMC libraries were generated from 2 million PBMCs stored in RNAlater at -80 °C until RNA extraction. Multiple sclerosis patients were enrolled in a US clinical protocol evaluating disease progression by magnetic resonance imaging. PBMCs were separated from peripheral blood using Ficoll-Hypaque density gradient centrifugation and then cryopreserved in liquid nitrogen. Looking up the germline V gene yields CDR1 MNHEY and CDR2 SVGEGT. From its cysteine to its phenylalanine, the CDR3 spans 14 amino acids. The retained sequence is limited to the CDR3, 42 bases, with the frame set at the first base. V drops 2 bases and J drops 6 bases, leaving 11 bases in between. cDNA was synthesized by template-switch 5'RACE using a primer with a 10-nucleotide random unique molecular identifier that tagged each TCR transcript. Every sequencing run yielded over 190 million TCR-beta sequences covering 15-18 subjects. The RNeasy kit was used to extract total RNA. The KAPA Real-time Library Amplification kit was used to amplify TCR-beta VDJ regions with primers targeting the TCR constant region and the 5'RACE anchor. A first PCR added sample indexes and Illumina adaptors, after which a second PCR increased the library yield. The roughly 650 bp TCR product was size-selected on a 2% E-gel SizeSelection system after Ampure bead purification. Before pooling, libraries had their quality checked on a Bioanalyzer, their concentration measured with Qubit, and their quantity determined with the Kapa Library Quantification kit. An Illumina HiSeq 2500 was used to sequence the libraries paired-end at 2 x 150 bp. To increase sequence diversity, 25-30% phiX was spiked into each library pool. The authors' pipeline ran thus. The UMI-based MiGEC pipeline processed quality-filtered reads and removed over 80% of raw TCR sequences during error correction. IMGT germline references were used for aligning VDJ genes, and each clonotype was defined as a unique CDR3 amino acid sequence together with its V-J genes. Clonal expansion, Shannon diversity and CDR3 relatedness were evaluated with VDJtools (CalcPairwiseDistances, ClusterSamples), while phylogenetic trees were built in CLCbio workbench. Expanded clones were defined as having at least 8 unique UMIs, based on coefficient-of-variation modelling across technical triplicates. TCRdb handled the public reads itself, with Q25 trimming in fastp and clone calling in MiXCR, and kept productive beta chains. Entries are consolidated by CDR3 protein sequence, retaining the most common genes and DNA. TCRdb's processing, not the study's, gives the V and J calls here. The sample table holds tens of thousands of distinct CDR3 sequences, of which just over 2.5% were seen once. The top ten clones comprise about 1% of the sample.

Ten or more counts support this clonotype. This clone's antigen is unknown. No base quality values were provided; no much bigger clone lies one nucleotide off. Source material: PBMCs. Rearrangement joined TRBV6-2 or TRBV6-3 to TRBJ2-1; the D gene remains uncertain. This receptor was identified in a woman between 25 and 40 years old with multiple sclerosis. CDR3 protein: CASSYPEGLNEQFF. The bases are TGTGCCAGCAGTTACCCCGAAGGGCTCAATGAGCAGTTCTTC.